The 5 T cell receptor beta chains given below trace back to one sample, sequenced in a study of T-cell reconstitution after alpha-beta-depleted transplantation in children. Unique molecular identifiers were incorporated during preparation of the TCRbeta library. TCRdb independently ran MiXCR on the PCR reads; one entry per CDR3 protein. The sample yields just over 950,000 distinct CDR3 sequences, 25% to 30% seen once. The sample here was PBMCs, mostly from graft donor cells, taken 360 days after TCRalphabeta/CD19-depleted stem cell transplant. The receptors come from a boy in the first two years of life who had a stem cell transplant for SCID, so the T cells may come from the graft donor.

This CDR3 reads CASSEPGQGRLWVKNIQYF. CDR3 nucleotides: TGTGCCAGCAGTGAGCCAGGACAGGGGAGGCTTTGGGTCAAAAACATTCAGTACTTC. The chain links TRBV6-1 to TRBJ2-4; TRBD1 agrees at 9 bases. This CDR3 has 19 amino acids. In germline, CDR1 is MNHNS, CDR2 SASEGT. Trimming cost V 3 bases and J 3 bases; bases outside gene matches: 15.

At least ten counts were recorded for this clonotype. The chain couples TRBV6-6 to TRBJ2-3, with TRBD2 matching 16 bases. V shed 2 bases, J shed 3 bases, and the junction held 8 bases outside the gene matches. Looked up from germline, CDR1 is MNHNY and CDR2 is SVGAGI (reference sequence). There are 19 residues in the CDR3. CDR3 sequence reads: CASSYTGLAGGSSTDTQYF. The CDR3 bases are TGTGCCAGCAGTTACACGGGACTAGCGGGGGGGAGTTCGACAGATACGCAGTATTTT.

The V call is TRBV9, the J call TRBJ2-7, with no clear D. The germline CDR1 and CDR2 sequences are SGDLS and YYNGEE. V dropped 0 bases and J dropped 1 base, with 8 bases sitting between them. This CDR3 comprises 14 residues. CDR3 loop: CASSVGSRSYEQYF. Here the CDR3 DNA reads TGTGCCAGCAGCGTAGGGAGCAGATCCTACGAGCAGTACTTC.

This clonotype has only a few counts. This CDR3 is CASSSRGSDEKLFF. The CDR3 DNA reads TGCGCCAGCAGTTCGAGAGGGAGCGATGAAAAACTGTTTTTT. The rearrangement joins TRBV5-1 to TRBJ1-4, with unresolved D. Between the trimmed V and J ends, which lost 5 bases and 6 bases, there was a span of 14 bases. The CDR3 loop spans 14 amino acids. CDR1 SGHRS and CDR2 YFSETQ come from the germline V gene.

This clonotype was counted at least ten times. V usage is TRBV6-1 and J usage is TRBJ2-3; tentatively, D is TRBD1 (6 bases). Germline V gene lookup returns CDR1 MNHNS and CDR2 SASEGT. This CDR3 contains 15 residues. The ends were cut back, 6 bases at V and 2 bases at J, with 15 bases in the middle. The CDR3 DNA sequence: TGTGCCAGCAGAGCGGTTTGGGGGCCCACAGATACGCAGTATTTT. It codes for CASRAVWGPTDTQYF.